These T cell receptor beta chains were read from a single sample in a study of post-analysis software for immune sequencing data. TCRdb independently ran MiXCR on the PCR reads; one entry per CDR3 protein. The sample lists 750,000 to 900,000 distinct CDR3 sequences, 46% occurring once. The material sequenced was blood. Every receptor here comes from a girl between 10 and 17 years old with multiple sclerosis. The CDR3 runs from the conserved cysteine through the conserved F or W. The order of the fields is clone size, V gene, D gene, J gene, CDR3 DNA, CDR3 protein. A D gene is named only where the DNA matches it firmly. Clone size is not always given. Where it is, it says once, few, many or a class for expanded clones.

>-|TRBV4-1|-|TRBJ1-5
TGCGCCAGCAGCCGGGAACAGGGTAGCAATCAGCCCCAGCATTTT
CASSREQGSNQPQHF
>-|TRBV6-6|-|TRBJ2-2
TGTGCCAGCAGCCAACAAACAGGGCGGGACACCGGGGAGCTGTTTTTT
CASSQQTGRDTGELFF
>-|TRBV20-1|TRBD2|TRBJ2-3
TGCAGTGCTAGAGATTGGACGACTAGCGGGAAACTCACAGATACGCAGTATTTT
CSARDWTTSGKLTDTQYF
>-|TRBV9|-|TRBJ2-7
TGTGCCAGCAGCGTAGCAACCGGGGACGAGCAGTACTTC
CASSVATGDEQYF
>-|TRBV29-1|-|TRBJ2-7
TGCAGCGCTAGACAGGACGAGACCTACGAGCAGTACTTC
CSARQDETYEQYF
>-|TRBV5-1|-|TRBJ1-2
TGCGCCAGCAGCTTGCGGGGCAGGCAGGGAGCACGCGGGGACCATGGCTACACCTTC
CASSLRGRQGARGDHGYTF
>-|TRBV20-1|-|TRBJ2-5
TGCAGTGCCATCTCTTGGCGGGAAGGGGGAGAGACCCAGTACTTC
CSAISWREGGETQYF
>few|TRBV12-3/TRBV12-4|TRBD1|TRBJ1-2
TGTGCCAGCAGCCCGGGACAGGGGGCGAAGGGCTACACCTTC
CASSPGQGAKGYTF
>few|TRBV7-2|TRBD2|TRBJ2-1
TGTGCCAGCAGCTTAGTCCCTGCAGCGGGAATCGGCAATGAGCAGTTCTTC
CASSLVPAAGIGNEQFF
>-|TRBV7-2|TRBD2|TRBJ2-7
TGTGCCAGCAGTGTGTCGGGAGGTGTGGCCTACGAGCAGTACTTC
CASSVSGGVAYEQYF
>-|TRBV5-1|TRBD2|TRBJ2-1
TGCGCCAGCAGCGCCTCAGCGGGAGGCTCCTACAATGAGCAGTTCTTC
CASSASAGGSYNEQFF
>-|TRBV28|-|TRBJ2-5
TGTGCCAGCAGACCCCTCGGGGAGACCCAGTACTTC
CASRPLGETQYF
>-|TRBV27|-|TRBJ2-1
TGTGCCAGCAGTTTGAGGGGCCGAACCTTTAATGAGCAGTTCTTC
CASSLRGRTFNEQFF
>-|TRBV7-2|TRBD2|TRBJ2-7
TGTGCCAGCAGCTTAGCTAGCGGGAGCTCCTACGAGCAGTACTTC
CASSLASGSSYEQYF
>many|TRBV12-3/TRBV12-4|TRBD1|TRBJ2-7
TGTGCCAGCACTTGGGGGACAGGGTCCTACGAGCAGTACTTC
CASTWGTGSYEQYF
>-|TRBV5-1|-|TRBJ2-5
TGCGCCAGCAGCTTGGTGCGTGGGGAAACGGAGACCCAGTACTTC
CASSLVRGETETQYF
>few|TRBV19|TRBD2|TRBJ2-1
TGTGCCAGTAGGTCACTAGCGGGAGGTGGAGATGAGCAGTTCTTC
CASRSLAGGGDEQFF
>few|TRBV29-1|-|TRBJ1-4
TGCAGCGTTGAAGAAGAAGTCACCGCTCGGAGGGAAAAACTGTTTTTT
CSVEEEVTARREKLFF
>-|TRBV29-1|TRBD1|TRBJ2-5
TGCAGCGTGAGACAGGGACAGACCCAGTACTTC
CSVRQGQTQYF
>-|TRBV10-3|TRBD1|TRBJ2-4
TGTGCCATCAGCTCCACCCAGGGGGCGTCCAAAAACATTCAGTACTTC
CAISSTQGASKNIQYF
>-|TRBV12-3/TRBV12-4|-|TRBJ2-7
TGTGCCAGCACGCCGAGGGGGGGGATGCCCTACGAGCAGTACTTC
CASTPRGGMPYEQYF
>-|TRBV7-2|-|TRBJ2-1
TGTGCCAGCGGGGCCCCGGGGGCCTACAATGAGCAGTTCTTC
CASGAPGAYNEQFF
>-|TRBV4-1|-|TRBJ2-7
TGCGCCAGCAGCCAAGAACAGCTTACGTCCTACGAGCAGTACTTC
CASSQEQLTSYEQYF
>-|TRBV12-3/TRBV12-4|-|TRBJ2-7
TGTGCCAGCAGTCTACGACTCGCGGGGAGCTCCTACGAGCAGTACTTC
CASSLRLAGSSYEQYF
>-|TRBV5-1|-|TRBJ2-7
TGCGCCAGCAGCGGGGGGACAGCCCTCGCAGGGAGCTACGAGCAGTACTTC
CASSGGTALAGSYEQYF
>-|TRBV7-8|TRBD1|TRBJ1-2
TGTGCCAGCAGCTTAAGGGGACAGGGGCACTATGGCTACACCTTC
CASSLRGQGHYGYTF
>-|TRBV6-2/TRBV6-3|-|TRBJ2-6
TGTGCCAGTACCAGGGGCATGCCTGGGGCCGACGTCCTGACTTTC
CASTRGMPGADVLTF
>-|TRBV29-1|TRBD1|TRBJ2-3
TGCAGCGTTACACCGGGACAGAGCACAGATACGCAGTATTTT
CSVTPGQSTDTQYF
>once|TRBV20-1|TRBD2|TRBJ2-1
TGCAGTGCCTTAGCGGGAGTAATGTTCTTC
CSALAGVMFF
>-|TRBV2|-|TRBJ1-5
TGTGCCAGCAGTGGGGGAGGGTGGACGCAGCCCCAGCATTTT
CASSGGGWTQPQHF
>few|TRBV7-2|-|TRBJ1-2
TGTGCCAGCAGCTTAGACCGACGGAGCTATGGCTACACCTTC
CASSLDRRSYGYTF
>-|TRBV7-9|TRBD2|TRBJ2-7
TGTGCCAGCAGCTTAGGGGGGACTAGCGGGAGACAGCAGTACTTC
CASSLGGTSGRQQYF
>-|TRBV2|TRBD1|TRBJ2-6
TGTGCCAGCAGTGAAACAGGGGGCGCTGGGGCCAACGTCCTGACTTTC
CASSETGGAGANVLTF
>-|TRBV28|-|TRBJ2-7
TGTGCCAGCAGCTCCTCAACAGGGCCATTTGGCGAGCAGTACTTC
CASSSSTGPFGEQYF
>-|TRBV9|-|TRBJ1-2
TGTGCCAGCAGCGGACCCATTAGGGTGACTGGCTACACCTTC
CASSGPIRVTGYTF
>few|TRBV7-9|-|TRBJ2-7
TGTGCCAGCAGCTTAGGGTGGGGGGACCAGTCCTACGAGCAGTACTTC
CASSLGWGDQSYEQYF
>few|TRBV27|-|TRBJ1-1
TGTGCCAGCAGTTTTCGCGGGGCGAACACTGAAGCTTTCTTT
CASSFRGANTEAFF
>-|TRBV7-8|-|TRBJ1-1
TGTGCCAGCAGCCCCCGGCGGGACACTGAAGCTTTCTTT
CASSPRRDTEAFF
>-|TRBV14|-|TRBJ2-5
TGTGCCAGCAGCAGACAAGAAGCCGCCAAAGAGACCCGGTACTTC
CASSRQEAAKETRYF
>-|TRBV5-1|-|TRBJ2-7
TGCGCCAGCAGCTTGACGGGGTTGACCCACGAGCAGTACTTC
CASSLTGLTHEQYF
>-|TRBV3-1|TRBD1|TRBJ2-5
TGTGCCAGCAGCCAAGTTACGGGGACAGGGGATGAGGAGACCCAGTACTTC
CASSQVTGTGDEETQYF